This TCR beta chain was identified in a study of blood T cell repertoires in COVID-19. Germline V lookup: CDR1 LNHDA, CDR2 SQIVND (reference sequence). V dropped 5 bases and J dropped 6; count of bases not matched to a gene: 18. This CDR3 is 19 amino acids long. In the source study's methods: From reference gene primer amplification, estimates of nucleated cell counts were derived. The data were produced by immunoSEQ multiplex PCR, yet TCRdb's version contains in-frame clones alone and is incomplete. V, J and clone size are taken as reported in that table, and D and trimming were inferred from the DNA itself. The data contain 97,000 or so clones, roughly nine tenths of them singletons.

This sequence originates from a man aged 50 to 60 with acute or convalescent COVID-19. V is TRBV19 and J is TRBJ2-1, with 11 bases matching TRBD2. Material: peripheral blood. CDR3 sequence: CASSRTWGDGLAGGNEQFF. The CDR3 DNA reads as TGTGCCAGTAGTCGGACATGGGGGGACGGGCTAGCGGGAGGCAATGAGCAGTTCTTC.